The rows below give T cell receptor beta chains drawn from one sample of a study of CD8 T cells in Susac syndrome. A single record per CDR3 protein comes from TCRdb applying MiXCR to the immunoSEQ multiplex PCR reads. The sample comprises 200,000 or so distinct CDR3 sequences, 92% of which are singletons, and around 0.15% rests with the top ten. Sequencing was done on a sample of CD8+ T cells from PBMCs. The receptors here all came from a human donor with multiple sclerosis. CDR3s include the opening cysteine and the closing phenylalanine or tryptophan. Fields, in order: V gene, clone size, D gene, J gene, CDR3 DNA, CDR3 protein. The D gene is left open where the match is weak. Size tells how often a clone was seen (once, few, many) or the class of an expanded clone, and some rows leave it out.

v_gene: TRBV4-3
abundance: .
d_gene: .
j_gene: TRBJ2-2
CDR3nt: TGCGCCAGCAGCCAAGAATCCGAACCGAACACCGGGGAGCTGTTTTTT
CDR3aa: CASSQESEPNTGELFF

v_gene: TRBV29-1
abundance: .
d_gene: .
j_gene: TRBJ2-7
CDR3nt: TGCAGCGTTGTGGCAGCAAACTACGAGCAGTACTTC
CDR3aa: CSVVAANYEQYF

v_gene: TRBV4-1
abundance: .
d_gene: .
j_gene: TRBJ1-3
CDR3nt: TGCGCCAGCAGCCAAGATATCGGGGGCCCAGAAAACACCATATATTTT
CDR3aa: CASSQDIGGPENTIYF

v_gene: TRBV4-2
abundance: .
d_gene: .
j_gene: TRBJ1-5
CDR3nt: TGTGCCAGCAGCCAAGATCCCTTGGGGGGCCCACAGCCCCAGCATTTT
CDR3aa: CASSQDPLGGPQPQHF

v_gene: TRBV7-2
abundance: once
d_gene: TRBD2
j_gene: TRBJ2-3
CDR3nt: TGTGCCAGCAGCCCTACGCTAGCGGGGAGCCCCTCAGATACGCAGTATTTT
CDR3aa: CASSPTLAGSPSDTQYF

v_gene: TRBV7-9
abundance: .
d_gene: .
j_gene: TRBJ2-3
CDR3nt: TGTGCCAGCAGCTCCTCCCCCGTCCCGTATACGCAGTATTTT
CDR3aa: CASSSSPVPYTQYF

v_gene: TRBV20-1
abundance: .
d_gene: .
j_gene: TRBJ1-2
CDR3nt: TGCAGTGCTAGGGAAGATCTTCAGGGCTACACCTTC
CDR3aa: CSAREDLQGYTF

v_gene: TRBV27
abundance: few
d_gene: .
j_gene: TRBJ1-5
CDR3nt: TGTGCCAGCAGCCCGACCGGGTCCGGCAATCAGCCCCAGCATTTT
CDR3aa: CASSPTGSGNQPQHF

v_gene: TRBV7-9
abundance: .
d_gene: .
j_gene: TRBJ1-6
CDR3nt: TGTGCCAGCAGCCCCGGGGAGGGGATTTCTAACACTAATTCACCCCTCCACTTT
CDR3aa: CASSPGEGISNTNSPLHF

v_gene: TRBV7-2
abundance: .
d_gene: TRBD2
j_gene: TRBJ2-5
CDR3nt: TGTGCCAGCAGCCCAGACGGACTAGCGGGGGGTTTCCAAGAGACCCAGTACTTC
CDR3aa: CASSPDGLAGGFQETQYF

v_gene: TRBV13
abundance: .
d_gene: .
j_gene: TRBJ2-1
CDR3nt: TGTGCCAGCAGCTTAGGGTCCAAATGGTATGAGCAGTTCTTC
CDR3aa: CASSLGSKWYEQFF

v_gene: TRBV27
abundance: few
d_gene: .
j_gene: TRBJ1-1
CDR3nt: TGTGCCAGCAGTTTGGGGCCAAAAAACACTGAAGCTTTCTTT
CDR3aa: CASSLGPKNTEAFF

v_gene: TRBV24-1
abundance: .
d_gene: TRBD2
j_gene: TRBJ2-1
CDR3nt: TGTGCCACCAGTGACGGACGAGCGGGGGGAGTTAGGGATGAGCAGTTCTTC
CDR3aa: CATSDGRAGGVRDEQFF

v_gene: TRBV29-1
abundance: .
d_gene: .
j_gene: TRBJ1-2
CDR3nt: TGCAGCTATGGACAGCTCAACTATGGCTACACCTTC
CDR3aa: CSYGQLNYGYTF

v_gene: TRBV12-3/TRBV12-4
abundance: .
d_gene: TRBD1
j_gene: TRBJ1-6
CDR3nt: TGTGCCAGCAGTCCCTCCGCGCAGGGGGCTTTAAATTCACCCCTCCACTTT
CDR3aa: CASSPSAQGALNSPLHF

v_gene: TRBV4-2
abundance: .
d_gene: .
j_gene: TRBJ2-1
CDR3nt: TGTGCCAGCAGCCAAGAAATGGAAGCCTACAATGAGCAGTTCTTC
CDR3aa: CASSQEMEAYNEQFF

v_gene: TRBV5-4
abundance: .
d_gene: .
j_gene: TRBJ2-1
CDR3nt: TGTGCCAGCAGCTTGGGGGGGTATGTCCACAATGAGCAGTTCTTC
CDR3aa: CASSLGGYVHNEQFF

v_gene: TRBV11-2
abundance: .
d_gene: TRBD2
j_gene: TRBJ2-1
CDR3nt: TGTGCCAGCAGCTGGACTAGCGGGAGCTCCAATGAGCAGTTCTTC
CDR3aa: CASSWTSGSSNEQFF

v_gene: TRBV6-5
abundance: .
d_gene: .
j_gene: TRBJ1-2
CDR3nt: TGTGCCAGCAGTTACGGATACGGACGATCCGACACCTTC
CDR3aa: CASSYGYGRSDTF

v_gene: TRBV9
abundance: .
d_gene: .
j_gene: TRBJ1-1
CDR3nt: TGTGCCAGCAGCGTTGGGCAGGGGCCTGAAGCTTTCTTT
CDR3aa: CASSVGQGPEAFF

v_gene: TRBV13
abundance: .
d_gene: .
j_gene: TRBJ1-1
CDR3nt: TGTGCCAGCAGCTTGTGGGACAACACTGAAGCTTTCTTT
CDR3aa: CASSLWDNTEAFF

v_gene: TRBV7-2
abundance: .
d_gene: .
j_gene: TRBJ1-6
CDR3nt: TGTGCCAGCAGCTGGGGGCCGTACGCCAATTCACCCCTCCACTTT
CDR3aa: CASSWGPYANSPLHF